This note documents a single T cell receptor (beta chain) sequence. Authors' processing steps: It was from reference gene primer amplification that nucleated cell counts were estimated. Sequencing was performed with immunoSEQ multiplex PCR; in TCRdb, only in-frame clones are kept and a portion is missing. V and J calls and clone size are copied from that table; D and trimming were computed from the DNA. The table records roughly 70,000 clones, under 90% of them present only once. The sample comes from a study of blood T cell repertoires in COVID-19. About the study: T cells, B-cell-depleted T cells, or PBMCs provided the cDNA or gDNA that served as material.

The V segment lost 2 bases and the J segment 1 base; nucleotides outside the gene matches: 9. Germline-derived CDR1 and CDR2 are SGHDT and YYEEEE. The CDR3 has 17 amino acids. The chain has TRBV5-6 and TRBJ2-3, with 8 bases fitting TRBD1. Sequencing was carried out using peripheral blood. The sequence was obtained from a man in his 70s who had recovered from COVID-19. The CDR3 sequence: CASSLSRDRNRTDTQYF. The DNA of the CDR3 is TGTGCCAGCAGCTTAAGCCGGGACAGGAATCGCACAGATACGCAGTATTTT. Full variable domain (rest looked up from reference TRBV5-6 and TRBJ2-3): DAGVTQSPTHLIKTRGQQVTLRCSPKSGHDTVSWYQQALGQGPQFIFQYYEEEERQRGNFPDRFSGHQFPNYSSELNVNALLLGDSALYLCASSLSRDRNRTDTQYFGPGTRLTVL.